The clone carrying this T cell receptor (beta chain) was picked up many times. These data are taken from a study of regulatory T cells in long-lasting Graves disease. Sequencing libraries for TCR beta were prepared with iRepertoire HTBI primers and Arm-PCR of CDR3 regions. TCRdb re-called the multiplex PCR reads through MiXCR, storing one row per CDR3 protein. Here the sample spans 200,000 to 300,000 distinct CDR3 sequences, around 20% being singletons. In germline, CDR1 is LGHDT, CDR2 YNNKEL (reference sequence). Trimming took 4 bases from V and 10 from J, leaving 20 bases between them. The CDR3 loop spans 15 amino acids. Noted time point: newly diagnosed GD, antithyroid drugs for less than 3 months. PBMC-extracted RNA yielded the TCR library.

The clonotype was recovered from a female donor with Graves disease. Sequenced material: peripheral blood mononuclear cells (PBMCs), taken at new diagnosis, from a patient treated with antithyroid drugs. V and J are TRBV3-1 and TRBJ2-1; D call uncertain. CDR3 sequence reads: CASSRDYREPWEQFF. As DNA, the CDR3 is TGTGCCAGCAGCCGAGATTATAGGGAACCTTGGGAGCAGTTCTTC.